Listed here are 27 T cell receptor beta chains from one sample, sequenced in a study of blood T cell repertoires in COVID-19. This table comes from immunoSEQ multiplex PCR, and its TCRdb copy is limited to in-frame clones, with some not included. The table has 200,000 to 250,000 clones, roughly 82% seen once. The sample was peripheral blood. The receptors come from an older man with acute or convalescent COVID-19.

This clone was found once. The genes are TRBV5-1 and TRBJ1-5; a weak D match, TRBD1 (5 bases). Germline-derived CDR1 and CDR2 are SGHRS and YFSETQ. This CDR3 comprises 13 residues. The V end lost 0 bases, the J end lost 7 bases, and 8 bases lay between the germline ends. The CDR3 sequence is CASSLAQGQPQHF. CDR3 DNA: TGCGCCAGCAGCTTGGCCCAGGGCCAGCCCCAGCATTTT.

The chain employs TRBV5-1 and TRBJ1-2, with D possibly matching TRBD1 (5 bases). The V and J ends lost 7 bases and 4 bases respectively, with 14 bases between them. Looked up from germline, CDR1 is SGHRS and CDR2 is YFSETQ. The CDR3 totals 13 residues. The CDR3 coding sequence is TGCGCCAGCGGGGAGACGGGGGTCTATGGCTACACCTTC. It translates to CASGETGVYGYTF.

The chain carries TRBV2 and TRBJ2-7, with D tentatively TRBD1 (5 bases). V shed 8 bases and J shed 1 base, with 21 bases lying between them. The CDR3 totals 16 residues. Germline CDR1 reads SNHLY; CDR2 reads FYNNEI. CDR3 residues: CASEFGSGQTSYEQYF. The DNA of the CDR3 is TGTGCCAGCGAATTTGGATCAGGGCAGACGTCCTACGAGCAGTACTTC.

This clone came up once. The chain combines TRBV28 with TRBJ1-2; TRBD1 agrees at 7 bases. Per germline, CDR1 MDHEN and CDR2 SYDVKM. V gave up 9 bases and J gave up 4 bases; unmatched junction bases: 23. The CDR3 length is 18 residues. The CDR3 reads CASLPSAGTEGRGYGYTF. The CDR3 DNA sequence: TGTGCCAGTCTTCCGTCCGCCGGGACAGAGGGGAGAGGCTATGGCTACACCTTC.

The chain recombines TRBV7-9 with TRBJ2-2, with a weak D call TRBD2 (6 bases). This CDR3 region has 15 residues. Germline V lookup: CDR1 SEHNR, CDR2 FQNEAQ (reference sequence). The V gene lost 4 bases and the J gene lost 4 bases, with 13 bases spanning the gap. CDR3 region: CASSSGLGGTGELFF. The DNA for the CDR3 is TGTGCCAGCAGCTCGGGACTGGGGGGCACCGGGGAGCTGTTTTTT.

This clone was observed once. The V gene is TRBV7-9, the J gene TRBJ1-5; tentatively, D is TRBD1 (6 bases). CDR3 size: 12 residues. CDR1 and CDR2 (germline): SEHNR, FQNEAQ (reference sequence). With 5 bases removed from V and 7 bases from J, the gap between germline ends came to 9 bases. CDR3 protein: CASSAGVQPQHF. CDR3 sequence (DNA): TGTGCCAGCAGCGCAGGGGTGCAGCCCCAGCATTTT.

The V and J genes are TRBV2 and TRBJ1-2, with D maybe TRBD1 (6 bases). The germline CDR1 and CDR2 sequences are SNHLY and FYNNEI. Deletions cut 0 bases from V and 4 bases from J, with 6 bases between. This CDR3 region has 13 residues. CDR3 residues: CASSEAGGYGYTF. DNA for the CDR3: TGTGCCAGCAGTGAAGCAGGGGGCTATGGCTACACCTTC.

The V and J genes are TRBV6-5 and TRBJ1-2; tentative D call: TRBD1 (6 bases). The germline gives CDR1 MNHEY, CDR2 SVGAGI. V lost 5 bases and J lost 6, with 10 bases in between. CDR3 length: 12 residues. DNA of the CDR3: TGTGCCAGCAGTAGGGGGTTCGATGGCTACACCTTC. It yields the protein CASSRGFDGYTF.

This sequence joins TRBV3-1 (or the pseudogene TRBV3-2) and TRBJ2-3; 8 nucleotides match TRBD2. CDR3 length: 16 residues. V shed 4 bases, J shed 1 base, and the junction held 7 bases outside the gene matches. CDR1 LGHDT and CDR2 YNNKEL come from the germline V gene (reference sequence). The CDR3 spells CASSRSGALGTDTQYF. The CDR3 region has the DNA TGTGCCAGCAGCCGTAGCGGGGCCCTGGGCACAGATACGCAGTATTTT.

This chain connects TRBV5-1 to TRBJ1-4; D gene uncertain. The CDR3 is made up of 15 amino acids. Germline V gene data show CDR1 as SGHRS and CDR2 as YFSETQ. V was shortened by 0 bases and J by 4 bases, with 10 bases between the two germline ends. The CDR3, as DNA: TGCGCCAGCAGCTTGGCAGGCCACGTTAATGAAAAACTGTTTTTT. Translating gives CASSLAGHVNEKLFF.

The V call is TRBV7-8, the J call TRBJ2-4; 7 bases are shared with TRBD1. CDR1 SGHVS and CDR2 FQNEAQ come from the germline V gene. V lost 5 bases, J lost 7 bases, and 8 bases stayed unmatched. The CDR3 length is 14 residues. In nucleotides, the CDR3 is TGTGCCAGCAGCGACGACAGGGTCGGGAACATTCAGTACTTC. It encodes CASSDDRVGNIQYF.

The sample holds a few counts of this clone. This rearrangement joins TRBV9 to TRBJ1-1; 8 bases are a match to TRBD1. CDR1 and CDR2 (germline): SGDLS, YYNGEE. The V and J ends lost 3 bases and 0 bases, in that order; junction bases with no gene match: 4. The CDR3 is 15 residues long. The CDR3 region is CASSARQGMNTEAFF. The CDR3 DNA sequence: TGTGCCAGCAGCGCCAGACAGGGGATGAACACTGAAGCTTTCTTT.

Turning to this clone: Other DNA sequences in the same sample also yield this CDR3. V and J are TRBV28 and TRBJ1-6; D perhaps matches TRBD1 (5 bases). Germline V lookup: CDR1 MDHEN, CDR2 SYDVKM. The CDR3 has 14 residues. V dropped 4 bases and J dropped 7 bases, with 11 bases sitting between them. CDR3: CASSSGQGNSPLHF. As DNA, the CDR3 is TGTGCCAGCAGTTCCGGGCAGGGAAATTCACCCCTCCACTTT.

The chain is built from TRBV19 and TRBJ1-1; TRBD1 matches 8 bases. Germline CDR1 reads LNHDA; CDR2 reads SQIVND (reference sequence). The V gene end was trimmed by 4 bases and the J gene end by 2 bases; junction bases not matched to a gene: 9. The CDR3 runs to 16 residues. As DNA, the CDR3 is TGTGCCAGTAGTACCAAGACAGGGGTCGGTAACACTGAAGCTTTCTTT. Translated: CASSTKTGVGNTEAFF.

This sequence joins TRBV7-9 and TRBJ2-4; TRBD1 matches 9 bases. This CDR3 contains 16 residues. In germline, CDR1 is SEHNR, CDR2 FQNEAQ (reference sequence). The V gene end was trimmed by 5 bases and the J gene end by 6 bases; junction bases not matched to a gene: 11. The CDR3 is CASSEYRGHSLNIQYF. The CDR3 DNA sequence: TGTGCCAGCAGCGAGTACAGGGGGCATTCTTTAAACATTCAGTACTTC.

This clone was recorded once. The chain joins TRBV11-2 to TRBJ2-5, with D possibly TRBD2 on 6 matching bases. The CDR3 contains 14 residues. Germline loops: CDR1 SGHAT, CDR2 FQNNGV. V was shortened by 1 base and J by 1 base, with 7 bases between the two germline ends. CDR3: CASSLVGGQETQYF. As DNA, the CDR3 is TGTGCCAGCAGCTTAGTGGGGGGCCAAGAGACCCAGTACTTC.

The genes are TRBV29-1 and TRBJ2-7; 7 bases match TRBD2. V shed 7 bases, J shed 5 bases, and the junction held 5 bases outside the gene matches. Germline V lookup: CDR1 SQVTM, CDR2 ANQGSEA. This CDR3 spans 11 amino acids. This CDR3 reads CSGGGPDEQYF. The CDR3, as DNA: TGCAGCGGCGGGGGTCCCGACGAGCAGTACTTC.

The chain is built from TRBV28 and TRBJ2-1, with D unclear. Trimming removed 6 bases at V and 6 bases at J, with 6 bases between. This CDR3 has 11 residues. The V gene's germline CDR1 is MDHEN and CDR2 SYDVKM. CDR3 nucleotides: TGTGCCAGCAGCCTGTCCAATGAGCAGTTCTTC. Its protein product is CASSLSNEQFF.

This chain links TRBV5-5 with TRBJ2-7; TRBD2 matches at 7 bases. The V gene's germline CDR1 is SGHKS and CDR2 YYEKEE (reference sequence). V trimming: 6 bases; J trimming: 3 bases; junction bases outside the gene matches: 15. There are 16 residues in the CDR3. The CDR3: CASKKGEGSGYYEQYF. The DNA of the CDR3 is TGTGCCAGCAAAAAAGGGGAGGGGAGCGGTTACTACGAGCAGTACTTC.

The chain joins TRBV19 to TRBJ1-2; possibly TRBD1 for D (5 bases). The V end was cut by 7 bases, the J end by 7 bases, with 22 bases between. Per the germline V gene, CDR1 is LNHDA and CDR2 is SQIVND (reference sequence). CDR3 length: 15 amino acids. The CDR3 DNA sequence: TGTGCCAGTATTGGAGGGACCGACAATCCAATTGGCTACACCTTC. Residues: CASIGGTDNPIGYTF.

This rearrangement joins TRBV5-8 to TRBJ2-1, with 7 positions matching TRBD2. From germline, CDR1 is SGHTS and CDR2 YDEGEE. CDR3 length equals 16 residues. Trimming took 2 bases from V and 3 from J; bases not matched to a gene: 8. The CDR3 nucleotides are TGTGCCAGCAGCTTCTTCCGGGGGGTTATCTACAATGAGCAGTTCTTC. This codes for CASSFFRGVIYNEQFF.

This chain uses TRBV4-3 with TRBJ1-2, with D perhaps matching TRBD1 (5 bases). The CDR3 spans 14 residues. V shed 1 base and J shed 4 bases, with 10 bases lying between them. CDR1 is LGHNA and CDR2 is YSLEER in the germline V gene. CDR3 region: CASSQVSGIYGYTF. DNA for the CDR3: TGCGCCAGCAGCCAAGTTTCAGGGATCTATGGCTACACCTTC.

The rearrangement uses TRBV24-1 and TRBJ1-4; 7 bases map to TRBD1. The CDR3 consists of 15 residues. With V trimmed by 4 bases and J by 8 bases, 9 bases remained unmatched. Germline CDR1 is KGHDR and CDR2 is SFDVKD. CDR3 region: CATSEAGTAHEKLFF. The DNA of the CDR3 is TGTGCCACCAGTGAAGCCGGGACAGCTCACGAAAAACTGTTTTTT.

The chain carries TRBV6-2 or TRBV6-3 and TRBJ2-3; tentatively, D is TRBD1 (6 bases). Germline CDR1 reads MNHEY; CDR2 reads SVGEGT. The V and J ends lost 6 bases and 2 bases respectively, with 15 bases between them. The CDR3 is 15 residues long. The DNA for the CDR3 is TGTGCCAGCAGACCTACAGGGATAATCACAGATACGCAGTATTTT. Translated: CASRPTGIITDTQYF.

The CDR3 reads CASRGGTANSPLHF. In DNA form, the CDR3 reads TGTGCCAGCAGGGGCGGGACAGCGAATTCACCCCTCCACTTT. V gene TRBV5-4 combines with J gene TRBJ1-6; 7 bases are a match to TRBD1. Germline CDR1 reads SGHNT; CDR2 reads YYREEE (reference sequence). V lost 5 bases, J lost 7 bases, and 6 bases stayed unmatched. CDR3 size: 14 residues.

This clone occurred a few times. The V call is TRBV5-1, the J call TRBJ1-1; tentatively, D is TRBD1 (6 bases). The germline CDR1 and CDR2 sequences are SGHRS and YFSETQ. The CDR3 extends over 16 amino acids. Trimming removed 2 bases at V and 1 base at J, with 15 bases between. The CDR3 is CASSFRWGGSNTEAFF. In nucleotides, the CDR3 is TGCGCCAGCAGCTTCCGGTGGGGGGGCTCGAACACTGAAGCTTTCTTT.

The chain is built from TRBV19 and TRBJ1-5; maybe TRBD1 (5 bases). Germline CDR1 reads LNHDA; CDR2 reads SQIVND (reference sequence). V was shortened by 3 bases and J by 5 bases, with 14 bases between the two germline ends. The CDR3 is made up of 15 amino acids. CDR3 loop: CASSIAHNRYQPQHF. Written as DNA, the CDR3 is TGTGCCAGTAGTATCGCTCATAACAGGTATCAGCCCCAGCATTTT.